Following are 17 T cell receptor beta chains from one sample sequenced in a study of liver allograft versus peripheral blood T cells. On the study more broadly: Liver transplant recipients had T cell receptor repertoires compared between transplanted liver and peripheral blood.

TCRdb itself ran the reads through MiXCR, one entry per CDR3 protein. The data show 5,500 to 7,000 distinct CDR3 sequences, with 15% to 20% seen just once and roughly 50% held by the top ten. Every receptor here comes from a human patient who had a liver transplant. T cells may partly derive from the graft donor.

This chain uses TRBV28 with TRBJ1-2, with 7 positions matching TRBD1. This CDR3 contains 13 residues. Germline trimming cut 5 bases from V and 2 bases from J; bases unmatched to any gene: 2. CDR1 MDHEN and CDR2 SYDVKM come from the germline V gene. Here the CDR3 DNA reads TGTGCCAGCAGTCAGGACAGGAACTATGGCTACACCTTC. As protein: CASSQDRNYGYTF.

This clonotype was detected ten times or more. The rearrangement joins TRBV30 to TRBJ2-1; D remains unclear. The CDR3 runs to 13 residues. V was clipped by 5 bases and J by 2 bases, with 10 bases between them. Germline CDR1 GTSNPN, CDR2 SVGIG (reference sequence). CDR3 residues: CAWQGRAYNEQFF. The CDR3 nucleotides read TGTGCCTGGCAAGGAAGGGCCTACAATGAGCAGTTCTTC.

In its sample, this clonotype is medium-sized. The J gene is TRBJ2-6, the V gene TRBV13; D remains unclear. CDR3 length equals 19 residues. Germline V gene sequence: CDR1 PRHDT, CDR2 FYEKMQ (reference sequence). V was cut by 4 bases and J by 0 bases, with 19 bases left in between. CDR3 in DNA: TGTGCCAGCAGCTCCTCGGGCAACCCCGCAAGCTCTGGGGCCAACGTCCTGACTTTC. Translation gives CASSSSGNPASSGANVLTF.

This clonotype has more than one count but fewer than ten. This chain uses TRBV24-1 with TRBJ2-1, with D maybe TRBD2 (6 bases). The CDR3 has 13 residues. Germline V CDR1 and CDR2: KGHDR, SFDVKD. Trimming shortened V by 5 bases and J by 3 bases, and 7 bases separated the two germline ends. The CDR3, as DNA: TGTGCCACCAGTGGCGGGGACTACAATGAGCAGTTCTTC. Protein sequence: CATSGGDYNEQFF.

This clonotype was picked up many times. This chain uses TRBV15 with TRBJ1-1; D not resolved. Germline lookup yields CDR1 LNHNV and CDR2 YYDKDF (reference sequence). The CDR3 extends over 16 amino acids. Between the trimmed V and J ends, which lost 0 bases and 1 base, there was a span of 12 bases. This CDR3 reads CATSRDAPGPNTEAFF. As DNA, the CDR3 is TGTGCCACCAGCAGAGACGCTCCGGGCCCGAACACTGAAGCTTTCTTT.

This clonotype showed up many times. The rearrangement joins TRBV6-5 to TRBJ2-7, with 8 positions matching TRBD2. Germline V gene data show CDR1 as MNHEY and CDR2 as SVGAGI. V lost 5 bases and J lost 2; bases outside the gene matches: 5. There are 14 residues in the CDR3. The DNA of the CDR3 is TGTGCCAGCAGTGGGGGGACTAGGACCTACGAGCAGTACTTC. Translating gives CASSGGTRTYEQYF.

Sample share makes this clonotype medium-sized. The chain recombines TRBV7-9 with TRBJ2-2, with 7 nucleotides matching TRBD1. V lost 7 bases to trimming and J lost 0 bases; unmatched junction nucleotides: 5. The CDR3 contains 15 residues. Germline V gene sequence: CDR1 SEHNR, CDR2 FQNEAQ (reference sequence). The CDR3 DNA sequence: TGTGCCAGCATCGACAGGGAAGCGAACACCGGGGAGCTGTTTTTT. This gives the protein CASIDREANTGELFF.

This clonotype was seen ten or more times. A much larger clone differs from this one at a single base, so this may be a read error. The gene calls are TRBV5-6 and TRBJ1-4, with a tentative D call TRBD1 (5 bases). Germline lookup yields CDR1 SGHDT and CDR2 YYEEEE. The CDR3 extends over 14 amino acids. The CDR3 nucleotides are TGTGTCAGCAGCACCGCGGGCAGGGTTGAAAAACTGTTTTTT. Its protein product is CVSSTAGRVEKLFF.

CDR3 sequence reads: CSARDLEGQPQHF. In nucleotides, the CDR3 is TGCAGTGCTAGAGATCTCGAGGGACAGCCCCAGCATTTT. The chain carries TRBV20-1 and TRBJ1-5; no clear D. The V end was cut by 0 bases, the J end by 7 bases, with 10 bases between. This CDR3 comprises 13 residues. Germline V lookup: CDR1 DFQATT, CDR2 SNEGSKA (reference sequence).

A few counts support this clonotype. The rearrangement links TRBV6-5 to TRBJ1-1; 7 bases line up with TRBD1. The CDR3 covers 15 residues. With V trimmed by 6 bases and J by 1 base, 8 bases remained unmatched. Germline CDR1 is MNHEY and CDR2 is SVGAGI. The CDR3 is CASRPTGERNTEAFF. The CDR3 nucleotides are TGTGCCAGCAGACCCACAGGGGAGAGGAACACTGAAGCTTTCTTT.

This clonotype appeared a few times. The chain uses TRBV20-1 and TRBJ2-2; no reliable D call. Germline lookup yields CDR1 DFQATT and CDR2 SNEGSKA (reference sequence). The V end was cut by 0 bases, the J end by 0 bases, with 11 bases between. The CDR3 contains 16 residues. The DNA of the CDR3 is TGCAGTGCTAGAGACAGCTTCTCCTCGAACACCGGGGAGCTGTTTTTT. This gives the protein CSARDSFSSNTGELFF.

This chain links TRBV7-2 with TRBJ2-1; D gene uncertain. This CDR3 spans 13 amino acids. The V end lost 5 bases, the J end lost 7 bases, and 12 bases lay between the germline ends. In germline, CDR1 is SGHTA, CDR2 FQGNSA. The CDR3 DNA reads as TGTGCCAGCAGCCCCTGGACGGCAAATGAGCAGTTCTTC. It encodes CASSPWTANEQFF.

Sample share makes this clonotype medium-sized (0.01 to 0.1%). The chain joins TRBV6-6 to TRBJ2-7, with TRBD1 matching 9 bases. The V gene's germline CDR1 is MNHNY and CDR2 SVGAGI (reference sequence). V trimming: 5 bases; J trimming: 1 base; junction bases outside the gene matches: 9. The CDR3 runs 16 residues. The CDR3 DNA sequence: TGTGCCAGCAGTGTGAACCGGGACAGGGCGTCCTACGAGCAGTACTTC. This gives the protein CASSVNRDRASYEQYF.

The chain links TRBV11-2 to TRBJ2-7; D gene ambiguous. This CDR3 is built from 17 residues. Per the germline V gene, CDR1 is SGHAT and CDR2 is FQNNGV. Trimming removed 0 bases from V and 0 bases from J, with 15 bases in between. CDR3: CASSLDPRTESSYEQYF. The CDR3 bases are TGTGCCAGCAGCTTAGATCCTAGGACCGAGAGCTCCTACGAGCAGTACTTC.

The rearrangement uses TRBV9 and TRBJ2-7, with D tentatively TRBD1 or TRBD2 (5 bases each). The CDR3 consists of 15 residues. Per the germline V gene, CDR1 is SGDLS and CDR2 is YYNGEE. Trimming cost V 0 bases and J 1 base, with 11 bases left between them. The CDR3 nucleotides are TGTGCCAGCAGCGTAGATGGGACGGGTTCCTACGAGCAGTACTTC. This codes for CASSVDGTGSYEQYF.

This clonotype was picked up many times. The genes are TRBV7-9 and TRBJ2-1, with D unclear. With 2 bases removed from V and 6 bases from J, the gap between germline ends came to 8 bases. Germline V CDR1 and CDR2: SEHNR, FQNEAQ (reference sequence). The CDR3 spans 13 residues. CDR3 coding DNA: TGTGCCAGCAGCTTACTGGTTGGCAATGAGCAGTTCTTC. It codes for CASSLLVGNEQFF.

The gene calls are TRBV9 and TRBJ1-2; D is unresolved. Germline lookup yields CDR1 SGDLS and CDR2 YYNGEE. The length of the CDR3 is 16 residues. The ends were cut back, 2 bases at V and 5 bases at J, with 19 bases in the middle. This chain's CDR3 is CASSVSLSTDIYGYTF. The CDR3 bases are TGTGCCAGCAGCGTCTCCCTGTCGACGGATATTTATGGCTACACCTTC.